The clone carrying this T cell receptor beta chain was seen more than once but under ten times. This sample was taken from a study of CD8 T cells in ankylosing spondylitis. TCRdb redid the calling of the 5' RACE reads with MiXCR, one entry per CDR3 protein. The sample has some 140,000 distinct CDR3 sequences; roughly 8.3% are singletons. V shed 8 bases, J shed 3 bases, and the junction held 12 bases outside the gene matches. The CDR3 consists of 16 residues. The germline gives CDR1 MGHDK, CDR2 SYGVNS. The source of this sequence is a male donor with ankylosing spondylitis. The J gene is TRBJ2-1, the V gene TRBV25-1; 8 positions match TRBD2. What was sequenced was synovial fluid, either unsorted or a sorted T cell fraction (not recorded which). For the CDR3, the DNA is TGTGCCAGCCAATCCGAACTAGCGGAGCGCTACAATGAGCAGTTCTTC. It specifies CASQSELAERYNEQFF. Based on the CDR3 plus reference TRBV25-1 and TRBJ2-1, the full variable domain is EADIYQTPRYLVIGTGKKITLECSQTMGHDKMYWYQQDPGMELHLIHYSYGVNSTEKGDLSSESTVSRIRTEHFPLTLESARPSHTSQYLCASQSELAERYNEQFFGPGTRLTVL.